This T cell receptor (beta chain) was found in a study of T cell responses to AZD1222 COVID-19 vaccine. Concerning this clone: Its antigen remains unidentified.

The CDR3 is made up of 14 amino acids. Trimming left V 2 bases short and J 1 base short, with 9 bases between. Germline lookup yields CDR1 SQVTM and CDR2 ANQGSEA. Produced via immunoSEQ multiplex PCR; TCRdb's table is partial and in-frame only. The profile shows 150,000 to 200,000 clones, less than 95% of them singletons. The study's findings and limits: Most donors were white British, females outnumbered males, and clonal diversity was possibly underestimated.

The clonotype originates from an adult in good health. Here the sequenced sample was peripheral blood, taken on day 0 of AZD1222 vaccination. This chain links TRBV29-1 with TRBJ1-5; TRBD1 is a possible D gene (5 bases). CDR3 amino acids: CSVERGISNQPQHF. The CDR3 DNA reads TGCAGCGTTGAACGGGGCATAAGCAATCAGCCCCAGCATTTT.